The entry that follows covers one T cell receptor beta chain sequence. The data were obtained in a study of Ad26.COV2.S vaccination and SARS-CoV-2 variants. As to treatment: around 19 received Ad26.COV2.S at low or high dose, single or two shots; several received placebo; per-sample allocation not given. At day 63 after the first vaccine or placebo injection, samples were drawn. Germline CDR1 reads SGHRS; CDR2 reads YFSETQ. Trimming took off 0 bases at V and 0 bases at J, with 6 bases between the two ends. The CDR3 spans 14 residues. Only in-frame clones appear in the TCRdb table, and some are missing; sequencing was by immunoSEQ multiplex PCR. The data hold 400,000 to 500,000 clones, with 80% to 90% observed a single time.

The V call is TRBV5-1, the J call TRBJ1-1; D is undetermined. The sample was peripheral blood, taken in a trial of Ad26.COV2.S vaccine versus placebo. This receptor was identified in a person aged 18-65 years who received the Ad26.COV2.S COVID-19 vaccine or a placebo. Here the CDR3 reads CASSLGALNTEAFF. CDR3 DNA sequence: TGCGCCAGCAGCTTGGGGGCTTTGAACACTGAAGCTTTCTTT.